The entry that follows covers one TCR beta chain sequence. This CDR3 spans 14 amino acids. The germline gives CDR1 GTSNPN, CDR2 SVGIG (reference sequence). V dropped 5 bases and J dropped 0 bases, with 13 bases sitting between them. The source of the sample is a study of blood T cell repertoires in COVID-19. Study context: Sites in the United States, Italy and Spain provided acute and convalescent COVID-19 samples. T cells, B-cell-depleted T cells, or PBMCs supplied cDNA or gDNA.

The authors' processing: For nucleated cells, counts were estimated from reference gene primer amplification. Here immunoSEQ multiplex PCR was the method, and the copy in TCRdb shows in-frame clones only, minus some. V and J calls and clone size are as listed in that table; D and trimming were resolved from the DNA. The repertoire has approximately 140,000 clones, 82% of them found once; the top ten carry around 15%. The TCR sequence derives from a human donor with acute or convalescent COVID-19. The donor label of this sample is uncertain. V and J are TRBV30 and TRBJ1-1; D may be TRBD1 (6 bases). The sequenced sample was peripheral blood. CDR3 protein: CAWADSPLNTEAFF. The CDR3 region has the DNA TGTGCCTGGGCGGACAGTCCTTTGAACACTGAAGCTTTCTTT. Variable domain in full (rest from reference TRBV30 and TRBJ1-1): SQTIHQWPATLVQPVGSPLSLECTVEGTSNPNLYWYRQAAGRGLQLLFYSVGIGQISSEVPQNLSASRPQDRQFILSSKKLLLSDSGFYLCAWADSPLNTEAFFGQGTRLTVV.